A selection of T cell receptor beta chains follows, all from one sample in a study of cytomegalovirus exposure and HLA in healthy donors. Profiled with immunoSEQ multiplex PCR; TCRdb holds only in-frame clones, not every one. Among 95,000 to 120,000 clones listed, roughly 67% were seen once. Sequenced material: PBMCs. The receptors come from a young man in good health and CMV-seropositive. CDR3s include the opening cysteine and the closing phenylalanine or tryptophan. The D gene is left open where the match is weak. Expanded clones are given a class, and other clones once, few, many or no size at all.

abundance: -
v_gene: TRBV27
d_gene: -
j_gene: TRBJ2-1
CDR3aa: CASSLLVGGANEQFF
CDR3nt: TGTGCCAGCAGTTTACTAGTGGGGGGGGCGAATGAGCAGTTCTTC

abundance: -
v_gene: TRBV29-1
d_gene: TRBD1
j_gene: TRBJ2-2
CDR3aa: CSGDRGTGELFF
CDR3nt: TGCAGCGGAGACAGGGGGACCGGGGAGCTGTTTTTT

abundance: -
v_gene: TRBV5-1
d_gene: -
j_gene: TRBJ2-1
CDR3aa: CASSGEALANYEQFF
CDR3nt: TGCGCCAGCAGCGGTGAGGCCCTAGCTAACTATGAGCAGTTCTTC

abundance: few
v_gene: TRBV7-9
d_gene: TRBD1
j_gene: TRBJ2-7
CDR3aa: CASSQGQRYEQYF
CDR3nt: TGTGCCAGCAGCCAGGGACAGAGGTACGAGCAGTACTTC

abundance: -
v_gene: TRBV15
d_gene: TRBD2
j_gene: TRBJ2-5
CDR3aa: CATSSGSGVPETQYF
CDR3nt: TGTGCCACCAGCAGCGGAAGCGGGGTTCCAGAGACCCAGTACTTC

abundance: -
v_gene: TRBV9
d_gene: TRBD1
j_gene: TRBJ1-6
CDR3aa: CASSTTGNSPLHF
CDR3nt: TGTGCCAGCAGCACGACAGGGAACTCACCCCTCCACTTT

abundance: -
v_gene: TRBV19
d_gene: -
j_gene: TRBJ1-4
CDR3aa: CASSGVAGEKLFF
CDR3nt: TGTGCCAGTAGTGGGGTAGCGGGTGAAAAACTGTTTTTT

abundance: -
v_gene: TRBV25-1
d_gene: -
j_gene: TRBJ1-4
CDR3aa: CASSEWAKPEKLFF
CDR3nt: TGTGCCAGCAGTGAATGGGCAAAGCCTGAAAAACTGTTTTTT

abundance: -
v_gene: TRBV19
d_gene: -
j_gene: TRBJ2-3
CDR3aa: CASRFQGTDTQYF
CDR3nt: TGTGCCAGTAGGTTTCAGGGGACAGATACGCAGTATTTT

abundance: -
v_gene: TRBV6-5
d_gene: -
j_gene: TRBJ2-5
CDR3aa: CASSYRVQETQYF
CDR3nt: TGTGCCAGCAGTTATAGAGTTCAAGAGACCCAGTACTTC

abundance: few
v_gene: TRBV6-1
d_gene: -
j_gene: TRBJ2-5
CDR3aa: CASSMGQEQETQYF
CDR3nt: TGTGCCAGCTCAATGGGGCAGGAGCAAGAGACCCAGTACTTC

abundance: -
v_gene: TRBV30
d_gene: -
j_gene: TRBJ2-2
CDR3aa: CAWGSGHPTGELFF
CDR3nt: TGTGCCTGGGGATCGGGACATCCCACCGGGGAGCTGTTTTTT

abundance: -
v_gene: TRBV18
d_gene: TRBD1
j_gene: TRBJ1-1
CDR3aa: CASSENSQGTPNAEAFF
CDR3nt: TGTGCCAGCTCAGAAAATTCACAGGGGACCCCCAATGCTGAAGCTTTCTTT